Only a few counts were recorded for the clone carrying this T cell receptor beta chain. Its antigen is not known. Additional DNA sequences in this sample encode the identical CDR3. The sample originates from a study of beta chain features in type 1 diabetes. Study results and caveats: In every one of the four CD4+ subsets, TCRB CDR3s were moderately but significantly shorter in Type 1 diabetes patients.

Expressed TCRB transcripts were sequenced after all isolated RNA was converted to cDNA. Read counts averaged roughly 4 million for samples of naive, central memory and regulatory T cells. The assay was immunoSEQ multiplex PCR, and TCRdb's table has in-frame clones only and misses some. This sample yields 200,000 to 300,000 clones, of which 11% are seen a single time; around 0.018% belongs to the top ten. This CDR3 is 11 amino acids long. Germline V gives CDR1 GTSNPN, CDR2 SVGIG (reference sequence). V was pared by 0 bases and J by 3 bases, with 2 bases between. The chain uses TRBV30 and TRBJ2-5; no reliable D call. The source is a young man with type 1 diabetes. Sequenced material: naive CD4+ T cells from blood. CDR3 DNA sequence: TGTGCCTGGAGTGTCGAAGAGACCCAGTACTTC. Encoded protein: CAWSVEETQYF.